The clone carrying this T cell receptor beta chain has at least ten counts. Its target is not known. The CDR3 spans 12 residues. Germline V lookup: CDR1 LNHDA, CDR2 SQIVND (reference sequence). V lost 7 bases and J 3 bases, leaving 9 bases between the germline ends. The record originates from a study of beta chain bispecific antibodies for T cell cancers. Study summary: Sequenced cells survived coculture with leukemia lines plus bispecific antibodies. HPB-ALL carried surface TRBV5-5, while Jurkat carried TRBV12-3.

Expansion lasted 2 to 4 days, with either anti-CD3 antibody OKT3 or CD3/CD28 beads. Each coculture: around 5 x 10^4 target cells, around 5 x 10^4 normal T cells, bispecific antibody. Findings of the study overall: In these mixed samples, most targeted TRBV reads derived from the leukemia cell line.

Clonotypes were quantified using unique molecular identifier barcodes. TCRdb independently ran MiXCR on the 5' RACE reads; one entry per CDR3 protein. Among 20,000 or so distinct CDR3 sequences listed, roughly 3% were seen once. This sequence was found in a human donor in good health. Some clones in this sample may be carry-over from other donors' samples. V usage is TRBV19 and J usage is TRBJ1-1, with D possibly being TRBD1 (6 bases). Sequenced input: healthy donor T cells cultured with leukemia cells. CDR3: CASKEGDTEAFF. The CDR3 coding sequence is TGTGCCAGTAAAGAGGGGGACACTGAAGCTTTCTTT. Based on the CDR3 plus reference TRBV19 and TRBJ1-1, the full variable domain is DGGITQSPKYLFRKEGQNVTLSCEQNLNHDAMYWYRQDPGQGLRLIYYSQIVNDFQKGDIAEGYSVSREKKESFPLTVTSAQKNPTAFYLCASKEGDTEAFFGQGTRLTVV.